This TCR beta chain was sequenced for a study of blood T cell repertoires in COVID-19. As for the study in general: PBMCs, B-cell-depleted T cells, or T cells provided the cDNA or gDNA that made up the material.

The CDR3 length is 13 residues. V gave up 3 bases and J gave up 4 bases, with 10 bases separating them. Germline CDR1 and CDR2: SEHNR and FQNEAQ (reference sequence). Original handling: Scientists estimated how many nucleated cells there were by amplifying reference gene primers. Sequencing used immunoSEQ multiplex PCR; TCRdb keeps in-frame clones, though not all of them. From that table come the V and J calls and clone size; the DNA was used to work out D and trimming. The table shows some 85,000 clones, with under 80% occurring only once. The chain uses TRBV7-9 and TRBJ2-7; D remains unclear. Sequencing used peripheral blood. This TCR was sampled from a woman older than 75 with active or convalescent COVID-19. This CDR3 is CASSFQQTYEQYF. The CDR3 region has the DNA TGTGCCAGCAGCTTCCAGCAGACTTACGAGCAGTACTTC.